Here is one T cell receptor (beta chain) with its context. Sequencing was performed with immunoSEQ multiplex PCR; in TCRdb, only in-frame clones are kept and a portion is missing. The sample records about 2.4 million clones, under 95% being singletons. This entry comes from a study of shared clonotypes between healthy human individuals. The V end lost 1 base, the J end lost 3 bases, and 9 bases lay between the germline ends. Germline V gene lookup returns CDR1 SQVTM and CDR2 ANQGSEA. The CDR3 runs to 13 residues. Source material: naive CD4+ T cells from PBMCs. Specified subset: CD45RA+ positively selected. This TCR came from a young man in good health. Some clones in this sample may be carry-over from other donors' samples. The rearrangement joins TRBV29-1 to TRBJ1-1, with D unclear. The chain's CDR3 is CSVEVQVYTEAFF. CDR3 in DNA: TGCAGCGTTGAAGTCCAGGTGTACACTGAAGCTTTCTTT.